This T cell receptor beta chain was identified in a study of OX40 agonist ivuxolimab in advanced cancers. Study-level background: Six ivuxolimab dose levels, 0.01 to 10 mg/kg, were given intravenously every 2 weeks. Three patients got partial responses; one had hepatocellular carcinoma and two had cutaneous melanoma.

This CDR3 contains 18 residues. Germline values: CDR1 MDHEN, CDR2 SYDVKM. V was shortened by 7 bases and J by 4 bases, with 29 bases between the two germline ends. Sequencing was performed with immunoSEQ multiplex PCR; in TCRdb, only in-frame clones are kept and a portion is missing. The sample has about 69,000 clones; around 83% are singletons. The sequence derives from an adult with an advanced solid tumor such as melanoma, head and neck, liver or kidney cancer. J is TRBJ2-7 and V is TRBV28; D is tentatively TRBD1 or TRBD2 (9 bases each). The sample here was CD4+ or CD8+ T cells sorted from blood, taken in a trial of the OX40 agonist ivuxolimab. The CDR3 protein is CASIQQGARGGRAYEQYF. Written as DNA, the CDR3 is TGTGCCAGCATCCAACAGGGGGCGCGGGGCGGGAGGGCTTACGAGCAGTACTTC.